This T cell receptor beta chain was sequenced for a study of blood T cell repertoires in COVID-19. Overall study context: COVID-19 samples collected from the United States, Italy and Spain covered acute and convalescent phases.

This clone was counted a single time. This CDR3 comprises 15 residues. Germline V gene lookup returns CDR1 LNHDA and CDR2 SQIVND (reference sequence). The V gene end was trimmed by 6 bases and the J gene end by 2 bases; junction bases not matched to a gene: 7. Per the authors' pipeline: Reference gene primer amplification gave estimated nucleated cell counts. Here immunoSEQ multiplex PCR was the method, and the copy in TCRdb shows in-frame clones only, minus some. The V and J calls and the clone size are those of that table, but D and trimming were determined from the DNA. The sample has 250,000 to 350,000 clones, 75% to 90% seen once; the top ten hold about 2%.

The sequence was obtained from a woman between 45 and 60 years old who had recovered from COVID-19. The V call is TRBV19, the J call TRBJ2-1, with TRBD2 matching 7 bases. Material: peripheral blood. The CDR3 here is CASRTRGVPYNEQFF. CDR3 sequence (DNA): TGTGCCAGTAGGACTCGGGGGGTACCCTACAATGAGCAGTTCTTC.